The rows below give T cell receptor beta chains drawn from one sample of a study of T-cell memory formation after mild COVID-19. TCRdb re-called the 5' RACE reads through MiXCR, storing one row per CDR3 protein. Altogether roughly 400,000 distinct CDR3 sequences are present, around a sixth being singletons, with the ten largest covering approximately 21%. The material sequenced was PBMCs or a T cell subset sorted from them (not recorded which). These receptor sequences come from a man younger than 30 who had mild COVID-19 (a few samples of this study predate the infection). Cell type and time point are not known. CDR3s include the opening cysteine and the closing phenylalanine or tryptophan. The D gene is left open where the match is weak. Size values are once, few and many counts, or a class for expanded clones, and some rows have none.

V: TRBV7-2; J: TRBJ1-6; size: few; D: NA; CDR3: CASSLTPDAGWSNSPLHF
V: TRBV12-3/TRBV12-4; J: TRBJ2-2; size: few; D: NA; CDR3: CASNDRSSNLGELFF
V: TRBV9; J: TRBJ2-2; size: few; D: TRBD2; CDR3: CASSAHGGWDTGELFF
V: TRBV20-1; J: TRBJ1-3; size: few; D: NA; CDR3: CSAYPDNLLSGNTIYF
V: TRBV29-1; J: TRBJ2-7; size: many; D: NA; CDR3: CSVLQVTHEQYF
V: TRBV29-1; J: TRBJ2-2; size: NA; D: NA; CDR3: CSVGKNRWDGELFF
V: TRBV2; J: TRBJ1-4; size: NA; D: NA; CDR3: CASSEQLATNEKLFF
V: TRBV5-1; J: TRBJ2-5; size: NA; D: NA; CDR3: CASSLDFPPGETQYF
V: TRBV5-5; J: TRBJ2-1; size: few; D: TRBD2; CDR3: CASSILAGGTTNEQFF
V: TRBV2; J: TRBJ2-5; size: NA; D: NA; CDR3: CASREQETQYF
V: TRBV6-5; J: TRBJ1-5; size: NA; D: NA; CDR3: CASSYSGTLNQPQHF
V: TRBV6-2/TRBV6-3; J: TRBJ1-1; size: NA; D: NA; CDR3: CASTETVNTEAFF
V: TRBV11-1; J: TRBJ2-3; size: NA; D: NA; CDR3: CASSLGINFSPSSTDTQYF
V: TRBV4-1; J: TRBJ2-7; size: many; D: NA; CDR3: CASSLRGETSYEQYF
V: TRBV9; J: TRBJ2-3; size: NA; D: NA; CDR3: CASSVGGLADTDTQYF
V: TRBV7-9; J: TRBJ1-4; size: few; D: NA; CDR3: CASSSAPEGEKLFF
V: TRBV5-1; J: TRBJ1-2; size: NA; D: NA; CDR3: CASSRSPGPGKVYYGYTF
V: TRBV24-1; J: TRBJ2-3; size: few; D: NA; CDR3: CATRSGVSTDTQYF
V: TRBV18; J: TRBJ1-1; size: few; D: NA; CDR3: CASSPTGGGNTEAFF
V: TRBV6-5; J: TRBJ2-3; size: NA; D: NA; CDR3: CASSISPWYTDTQYF
V: TRBV7-2; J: TRBJ1-5; size: few; D: NA; CDR3: CASSFGRGENQPQHF
V: TRBV15; J: TRBJ2-3; size: NA; D: TRBD2; CDR3: CATTGGVRDTQYF